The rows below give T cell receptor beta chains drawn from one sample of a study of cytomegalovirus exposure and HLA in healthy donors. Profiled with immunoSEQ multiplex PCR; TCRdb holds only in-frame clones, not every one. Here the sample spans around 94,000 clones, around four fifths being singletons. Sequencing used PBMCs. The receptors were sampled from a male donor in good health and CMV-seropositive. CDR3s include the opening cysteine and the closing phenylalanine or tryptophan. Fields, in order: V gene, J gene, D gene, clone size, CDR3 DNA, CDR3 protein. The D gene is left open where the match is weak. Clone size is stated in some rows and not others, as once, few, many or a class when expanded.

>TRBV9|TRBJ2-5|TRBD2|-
TGTGCCAGCAGCCTTGGACTAGCGGGGGTTTGGGCCCAAGAGACCCAGTACTTC
CASSLGLAGVWAQETQYF
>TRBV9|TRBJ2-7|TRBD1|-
TGTGCCAGCAGCCCGAGGACCGGGACAGGGGGGTCAGAGCAGTACTTC
CASSPRTGTGGSEQYF
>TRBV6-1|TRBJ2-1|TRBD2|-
TGTGCCAGCAGTTCATCTAGCGGGGGGGCCATAGAGCAGTTCTTC
CASSSSSGGAIEQFF
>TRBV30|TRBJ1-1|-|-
TGTGCCTGGGGCCCGTTCTCATTCAGACAGAACACTGAAGCTTTCTTT
CAWGPFSFRQNTEAFF
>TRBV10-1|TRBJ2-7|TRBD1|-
TGCGCCAGCAGTGAGCCACGGACAGGAAGCTACGAGCAGTACTTC
CASSEPRTGSYEQYF
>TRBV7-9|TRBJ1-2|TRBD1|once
TGTGCCAGCAGCTCAGGACAGGGGGCTGTAGGAGGCTACACCTTC
CASSSGQGAVGGYTF
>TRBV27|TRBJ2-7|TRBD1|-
TGTGCCAGCAGTTTATCATCGGGACAGGGGTACGAGCAGTACTTC
CASSLSSGQGYEQYF
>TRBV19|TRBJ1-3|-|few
TGTGCCAGTAGTATAGATAGCAGCTTACCTGGAAACACCATATATTTT
CASSIDSSLPGNTIYF
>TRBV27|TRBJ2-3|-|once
TGTGCCGTTAGCGGAAGCACAGATACGCAGTATTTT
CAVSGSTDTQYF
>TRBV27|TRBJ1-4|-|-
TGTGCCAGCAGTTTGGGCTGGGGAGAAGCTAATGAAAAACTGTTTTTT
CASSLGWGEANEKLFF